One sample yielded the 6 T cell receptor beta chains listed below, sequenced in a study of blood T cells in healthy people across ages (dated by TCRdb to 2015 to 2017). Libraries came from 5' RACE. Sequencing used an Illumina HiSeq 2500. The second PCR ran for about 6 to 12 cycles and used a J-beta primer mix along with a sample-barcoded 5' primer. TCRdb reran the public reads through fastp at Q25 and MiXCR, keeping productive beta chains. CDR3 protein sequences are deduplicated, and each keeps its most common genes and DNA. Here the sample has approximately 800,000 distinct CDR3 sequences; around 36% occur a single time. Of the sample, around 13% falls within the top ten clones. Sample: blood. The receptor set was obtained from a man younger than 30 in good health.

This clonotype was seen a few times. The chain carries TRBV20-1 and TRBJ1-5, with 7 bases that match TRBD1. The germline V gene encodes CDR1 DFQATT and CDR2 SNEGSKA (reference sequence). The CDR3 contains 16 residues. V lost 6 bases and J lost 6; bases outside the gene matches: 17. This chain's CDR3 is CSAGGSLDRVGQPQHF. In nucleotides, the CDR3 is TGCAGTGCCGGGGGGTCATTAGACAGGGTTGGTCAGCCCCAGCATTTT.

This clonotype was detected only a few times. The chain has TRBV24-1 and TRBJ1-4, with D possibly TRBD1 on 6 matching bases. From germline, CDR1 is KGHDR and CDR2 SFDVKD. The CDR3 is 16 amino acids. V lost 1 base and J 7 bases, leaving 15 bases between the germline ends. The DNA for the CDR3 is TGTGCCACCAGTGATTTAGACGTTCAAGGGGGTGAAAAACTGTTTTTT. Translation: CATSDLDVQGGEKLFF.

As concerns this clonotype: A much larger clonotype is one base distant, so this may be a read error. The rearrangement joins TRBV10-3 to TRBJ2-1, with D perhaps matching TRBD1 or TRBD2 (7 bases each). The germline V gene has CDR1 ENHRY and CDR2 SYGVKD. This CDR3 is built from 12 residues. The CDR3 protein is CVAGLQGYEQFF. CDR3 bases: TGTGTCGCGGGACTACAGGGGTATGAGCAGTTCTTC.

The V call is TRBV7-3, the J call TRBJ2-2, with D tentatively TRBD1 (5 bases). The CDR3 spans 12 residues. Trimming left V 5 bases short and J 7 bases short, with 8 bases between. Per germline, CDR1 SGHTA and CDR2 FQGTGA. CDR3: CASSQGNGELFF. The DNA for the CDR3 is TGTGCCAGCAGCCAGGGAAACGGGGAGCTGTTTTTT. Full variable domain (missing parts from reference TRBV7-3 and TRBJ2-2): GAGVSQTPSNKVTEKGKYVELRCDPISGHTALYWYRQSLGQGPEFLIYFQGTGAADDSGLPNDRFFAVRPEGSVSTLKIQRTERGDSAVYLCASSQGNGELFFGEGSRLTVL.

This chain uses TRBV5-1 with TRBJ2-5; D is undetermined. The J call is uncertain, as TRBJ2-7 better fits the DNA end. In germline, CDR1 is SGHRS, CDR2 YFSETQ. This CDR3 region has 16 residues. The DNA of the CDR3 is TGCGCCAGCAGCTTGCGAGTCGGCAAGCGACTCTACGAGCAGTACTTC. This encodes CASSLRVGKRLYEQYF.

This chain links TRBV15 with TRBJ2-1; perhaps TRBD2 as D (6 bases). Trimming shortened V by 5 bases and J by 4 bases, and 15 bases separated the two germline ends. CDR3 size: 15 residues. CDR1 and CDR2 (germline): LNHNV, YYDKDF (reference sequence). The CDR3 nucleotides read TGTGCCACCAGCGGGGATGGCGGGGCGTACAATGAGCAGTTCTTC. The encoded protein is CATSGDGGAYNEQFF. Complete variable domain (other parts from reference TRBV15 and TRBJ2-1): DAMVIQNPRYQVTQFGKPVTLSCSQTLNHNVMYWYQQKSSQAPKLLFHYYDKDFNNEADTPDNFQSRRPNTSFCFLDIRSPGLGDTAMYLCATSGDGGAYNEQFFGPGTRLTVL.